Only a few counts were recorded for the clone carrying this T cell receptor (beta chain). The antigen is unknown. CDR3 length: 13 amino acids. Trimming pared 4 bases from V and 7 bases from J, leaving 11 bases between. Germline CDR1 is SGHDT and CDR2 is YYEEEE. This specimen comes from a study of T cell repertoires in cytomegalovirus infection. Study-wide background: Public TCR beta signatures provided an indication of both CMV infection and a matching HLA type.

Whole-study results and caveats: Summed frequency of public TCR beta families distinguished CMV carriers with the relevant HLA. The study found HLA-C-restricted CMV-specific TCR beta clonotypes dominating the ex vivo response.

MiXCR, applied by TCRdb to the reads, yields one record per CDR3 protein. The repertoire includes fewer than 250,000 distinct CDR3 sequences, over 20% of them detected once, and 15% to 20% sits in the top ten. The receptor comes from a human donor in good health (CMV status not recorded). Some clones in this sample may be carry-over from other donors' samples. The sample was CD8+ T cells from PBMCs. The rearrangement links TRBV5-6 to TRBJ1-4; D gene uncertain. Here the CDR3 DNA reads TGTGCCAGCAGCATAGGGCGGGGTGAAAAACTGTTTTTT. This gives the protein CASSIGRGEKLFF.